Each of the 27 T cell receptor beta chains below was sequenced from the same sample in a study of technical replicates of blood from a few donors. The repertoire was sequenced with immunoSEQ multiplex PCR; TCRdb's copy has only in-frame clones and lacks some. The sample lists about 70,000 clones, approximately 90% seen once, with 4.5% to 5% in the top ten. The sample consisted of PBMCs. These receptor sequences come from a human donor in good health. Some clones in this sample may be carry-over from other donors' samples.

J is TRBJ2-7 and V is TRBV19; TRBD1 matches at 8 bases. V was pared by 5 bases and J by 0 bases, with 6 bases of the junction left unmatched. CDR3 length equals 15 residues. The germline gives CDR1 LNHDA, CDR2 SQIVND (reference sequence). The CDR3 here is CASSPWTGISYEQYF. Here the CDR3 DNA reads TGTGCCAGTAGTCCCTGGACAGGGATCTCCTACGAGCAGTACTTC.

The CDR3 is CASKEGNTEAFF. The CDR3 DNA follows: TGTGCCAGCAAAGAGGGGAACACTGAAGCTTTCTTT. The chain carries TRBV6-5 and TRBJ1-1; D unclear. CDR3 length equals 12 residues. Germline V gene data show CDR1 as MNHEY and CDR2 as SVGAGI. The V end was cut by 7 bases, the J end by 1 base, with 7 bases between.

The chain links TRBV5-1 to TRBJ1-6, with 8 bases aligning to TRBD1. CDR1 is SGHRS, CDR2 YFSETQ, per germline. V lost 4 bases to trimming and J lost 8 bases; unmatched junction nucleotides: 5. The CDR3 is 14 residues long. CDR3 DNA: TGCGCCAGCAGCACCCAGGGACAGGATTCACCCCTCCACTTT. Amino acid sequence: CASSTQGQDSPLHF.

J is TRBJ2-3 and V is TRBV5-1, with D maybe TRBD2 (6 bases). The CDR3 contains 17 residues. V lost 2 bases, J lost 2 bases, and 18 bases lay in between. The germline V gene has CDR1 SGHRS and CDR2 YFSETQ. The CDR3 sequence is CASSFLRLGSTTDTQYF. CDR3 nucleotides: TGCGCCAGCAGCTTTCTAAGACTAGGGAGTACCACAGATACGCAGTATTTT.

J is TRBJ1-5 and V is TRBV19; 7 positions match TRBD1. CDR1 is LNHDA, CDR2 SQIVND, per germline (reference sequence). The CDR3 length is 15 residues. The J segment lost 3 bases and the V segment lost 2 bases, leaving 4 bases of the junction unmatched. In nucleotides, the CDR3 is TGTGCCAGTAGTATACGGGACAGCCTCAATCAGCCCCAGCATTTT. The encoded protein is CASSIRDSLNQPQHF.

The gene calls are TRBV6-1 and TRBJ2-4; 7 bases agree with TRBD2. Germline V gives CDR1 MNHNS, CDR2 SASEGT. CDR3 size: 15 residues. V shed 6 bases, J shed 7 bases, and the junction held 12 bases outside the gene matches. The CDR3 sequence: CASSATSFGLNIQYF. The CDR3 nucleotides are TGTGCCAGCAGCGCGACTAGCTTTGGGTTGAACATTCAGTACTTC.

This clone appeared a few times. The chain recombines TRBV11-1 with TRBJ1-1, with TRBD1 matching 7 bases. Germline CDR1 and CDR2: SGHAT and FQDESV (reference sequence). The CDR3 has 12 residues. V shed 5 bases, J shed 8 bases, and the junction held 5 bases outside the gene matches. The CDR3 loop reads CASSPDRVEAFF. CDR3 in DNA: TGTGCCAGCAGCCCCGACAGGGTGGAAGCTTTCTTT.

The J gene is TRBJ2-3, the V gene TRBV2; TRBD1 aligns across 8 bases. The germline V gene encodes CDR1 SNHLY and CDR2 FYNNEI. The CDR3 contains 16 residues. V lost 3 bases and J lost 1; bases outside the gene matches: 6. The CDR3 nucleotides read TGTGCCAGCAGTGACGACAGGGGATTCCGCACAGATACGCAGTATTTT. Protein sequence: CASSDDRGFRTDTQYF.

This rearrangement joins TRBV4-3 to TRBJ1-1, with 7 bases aligning to TRBD1. Germline CDR1 reads LGHNA; CDR2 reads YSLEER. The junction had 1 base not matched to a gene; V was cut back by 0 bases and J by 3 bases. CDR3 size: 14 residues. The CDR3 region is CASSQETGDTEAFF. Written as DNA, the CDR3 is TGCGCCAGCAGCCAAGAAACAGGGGACACTGAAGCTTTCTTT.

V is TRBV4-2 and J is TRBJ2-2; the D gene is possibly TRBD2 (6 bases). V shed 4 bases and J shed 1 base, with 16 bases lying between them. The length of the CDR3 is 17 residues. Germline V lookup: CDR1 LGHNA, CDR2 YNFKEQ. CDR3 region: CASSRVGGPLNTGELFF. The CDR3 coding sequence is TGTGCCAGCAGCCGAGTCGGAGGGCCTCTGAACACCGGGGAGCTGTTTTTT.

The J gene is TRBJ1-1, the V gene TRBV5-1; weak D call: TRBD1 (6 bases). CDR3 size: 15 residues. Trimming took off 2 bases at V and 4 bases at J, with 15 bases between the two ends. Looked up from germline, CDR1 is SGHRS and CDR2 is YFSETQ. For the CDR3, the DNA is TGCGCCAGCAGCTTCCAGGGGACCGTATTCACTGAAGCTTTCTTT. Translation gives CASSFQGTVFTEAFF.

The V and J genes are TRBV29-1 and TRBJ1-1, with TRBD1 matching 8 bases. Germline V gene sequence: CDR1 SQVTM, CDR2 ANQGSEA. V trimming: 4 bases; J trimming: 1 base; junction bases outside the gene matches: 14. The CDR3 contains 17 residues. In nucleotides, the CDR3 is TGCAGCGTTGGGAGGCCTAAGACAGGGGACAAGAACACTGAAGCTTTCTTT. Protein: CSVGRPKTGDKNTEAFF.

The genes are TRBV6-6 and TRBJ2-7; maybe TRBD1 (7 bases). Trimming removed 6 bases at V and 5 bases at J, with 14 bases between. Germline CDR1 MNHNY, CDR2 SVGAGI (reference sequence). CDR3 length equals 13 residues. CDR3 residues: CASSRSGGNEQYF. CDR3 nucleotides: TGTGCCAGCAGCCGATCAGGGGGGAACGAGCAGTACTTC.

This rearrangement joins TRBV7-2 to TRBJ2-5; a possible D gene is TRBD1 (5 bases). The germline gives CDR1 SGHTA, CDR2 FQGNSA. V lost 3 bases and J 5 bases, leaving 19 bases between the germline ends. CDR3 length equals 16 residues. DNA for the CDR3: TGTGCCAGCAGCTTGAGTGACCAGGGAAGTTTGGAGACCCAGTACTTC. Translation gives CASSLSDQGSLETQYF.

This chain joins TRBV14 and TRBJ2-5; 8 nucleotides line up with TRBD2. V lost 4 bases and J lost 4; bases outside the gene matches: 14. The CDR3 extends over 17 amino acids. Germline loops: CDR1 SGHDN, CDR2 FVKESK. DNA of the CDR3: TGTGCCAGCAGCCCTACTCCGGGACTAGGTGGAAGAGAGACCCAGTACTTC. It specifies CASSPTPGLGGRETQYF.

The J gene is TRBJ2-1, the V gene TRBV7-9; tentatively, D is TRBD2 (6 bases). The length of the CDR3 is 15 residues. Looked up from germline, CDR1 is SEHNR and CDR2 is FQNEAQ (reference sequence). The germline V and J ends were trimmed by 2 bases and 6 bases, with 14 bases remaining between them. The CDR3: CASSLSGVRTNEQFF. The CDR3 nucleotides read TGTGCCAGCAGCTTATCGGGGGTCAGGACCAATGAGCAGTTCTTC.

The chain employs TRBV18 and TRBJ2-3; 8 bases match TRBD2. Per the germline V gene, CDR1 is KGHSH and CDR2 is LQKENI. Unmatched junction bases numbered 9, after V lost 2 bases and J lost 2 bases. The CDR3 has 17 residues. CDR3 coding DNA: TGTGCCAGCTCACCATTAAGAAAGCGGGAGATCACAGATACGCAGTATTTT. Translation: CASSPLRKREITDTQYF.

The chain employs TRBV7-8 and TRBJ1-1; TRBD1 is a possible D gene (6 bases). The germline V and J ends were trimmed by 1 base and 4 bases, with 16 bases remaining between them. The CDR3 runs to 16 residues. CDR1 and CDR2 from the germline V gene are SGHVS and FQNEAQ. CDR3 in DNA: TGTGCCAGCAGCTTAGAGGGCAGGGGTTTGAGCACTGAAGCTTTCTTT. Encoded protein: CASSLEGRGLSTEAFF.

The rearrangement joins TRBV4-1 to TRBJ2-3; D possibly corresponds to TRBD1 (6 bases). Germline V gene lookup returns CDR1 MGHRA and CDR2 YSYEKL. The V and J ends lost 4 bases and 4 bases respectively, with 9 bases between them. The CDR3 loop spans 13 amino acids. The CDR3 sequence is CASSLQGSDTQYF. CDR3 sequence (DNA): TGCGCCAGCAGCCTACAGGGTTCAGATACGCAGTATTTT.

This clone has just one count. The V and J genes are TRBV29-1 and TRBJ1-1, with 7 positions matching TRBD1. V shed 5 bases and J 5 bases; nucleotides not matched to a gene: 5. Germline V gives CDR1 SQVTM, CDR2 ANQGSEA. The CDR3 runs to 12 residues. As DNA, the CDR3 is TGCAGCGTTCGGCAGGGGGTAACTGAAGCTTTCTTT. Protein: CSVRQGVTEAFF.

V and J are TRBV7-2 and TRBJ2-7, with D possibly matching TRBD2 (6 bases). With 5 bases removed from V and 5 bases from J, the gap between germline ends came to 19 bases. The germline CDR1 and CDR2 sequences are SGHTA and FQGNSA. This CDR3 comprises 15 residues. The CDR3 protein is CASSPTRTNSDEQYF. In DNA form, the CDR3 reads TGTGCCAGCAGCCCTACCCGGACTAATTCGGACGAGCAGTACTTC.

This sequence joins TRBV27 and TRBJ2-3; 7 bases fit TRBD2. The trim removed 11 bases at V and 2 bases at J, leaving 7 bases unmatched. Looked up from germline, CDR1 is MNHEY and CDR2 is SMNVEV (reference sequence). This CDR3 has 13 residues. The DNA of the CDR3 is TGTGCCGCCTCCAGGGACTACACAGATACGCAGTATTTT. Residues: CAASRDYTDTQYF.

The chain combines TRBV7-8 with TRBJ2-7, with a possible D match to TRBD1 (6 bases). Trimming took off 5 bases at V and 4 bases at J, with 15 bases between the two ends. Germline V gene data show CDR1 as SGHVS and CDR2 as FQNEAQ. CDR3 length: 14 residues. In DNA, the CDR3 is TGTGCCAGCAGCCATAGAAGGACAGATTACGAGCAGTACTTC. Translation: CASSHRRTDYEQYF.

CDR3 nucleotides: TGCGCCAGCAGCCCCCTCGGCGGGCGGGAGGGCGAGCAGTACTTC. Translating it yields CASSPLGGREGEQYF. The V gene is TRBV4-1, the J gene TRBJ2-7, with TRBD2 matching 9 bases. Per germline, CDR1 MGHRA and CDR2 YSYEKL. This CDR3 has 15 residues. The junction had 10 bases not matched to a gene; V was cut back by 4 bases and J by 6 bases.

V usage is TRBV7-9 and J usage is TRBJ2-5; perhaps TRBD1 as D (5 bases). The CDR3 runs to 14 residues. Between the trimmed V and J ends, which lost 3 bases and 2 bases, there was a span of 10 bases. From germline, CDR1 is SEHNR and CDR2 FQNEAQ (reference sequence). The CDR3 coding sequence is TGTGCCAGCAGCTTGTCCAGGGAACAAGAGACCCAGTACTTC. Translating gives CASSLSREQETQYF. Full variable domain (missing parts from reference TRBV7-9 and TRBJ2-5): DTGVSQNPRHKITKRGQNVTFRCDPISEHNRLYWYRQTLGQGPEFLTYFQNEAQLEKSRLLSDRFSAERPKGSFSTLEIQRTEQGDSAMYLCASSLSREQETQYFGPGTRLLVL.

The chain has TRBV2 and TRBJ1-1, with D unclear. V lost 8 bases and J lost 0, with 7 bases in between. The germline gives CDR1 SNHLY, CDR2 FYNNEI. This CDR3 comprises 12 residues. In DNA form, the CDR3 reads TGTGCCAGCCCGGGGTTGAACACTGAAGCTTTCTTT. It codes for CASPGLNTEAFF. Based on the CDR3 plus reference TRBV2 and TRBJ1-1, the full variable domain is EPEVTQTPSHQVTQMGQEVILRCVPISNHLYFYWYRQILGQKVEFLVSFYNNEISEKSEIFDDQFSVERPDGSNFTLKIRSTKLEDSAMYFCASPGLNTEAFFGQGTRLTVV.

This clone was recorded a few times. This rearrangement joins TRBV6-5 to TRBJ1-5; D might be TRBD1 (5 bases). The CDR3 loop spans 15 amino acids. The V end lost 6 bases, the J end lost 2 bases, and 14 bases lay between the germline ends. Germline-derived CDR1 and CDR2 are MNHEY and SVGAGI. DNA for the CDR3: TGTGCCAGCAGACGGGGGGGGGAGGGCAATCAGCCCCAGCATTTT. Residues: CASRRGGEGNQPQHF.